The T cell receptor (beta chain) described here comes from a study of cytomegalovirus exposure and HLA in healthy donors. Study summary: Earlier work reported 117 million unique TCR beta sequences from about 170 million T cells.

Germline V lookup: CDR1 SEHNR, CDR2 FQNEAQ (reference sequence). The CDR3 extends over 17 amino acids. Trimming pared 2 bases from V and 2 bases from J, leaving 18 bases between. On this clone itself: No antigen is known for it.

Study results and limitations: In all likelihood, a cluster of highly shared sequence variants was a sequencing artifact. TCR beta V- and J-gene trimming was later associated with a missense DCLRE1C variant.

It was with 60 Vbeta and 13 Jbeta primers that the PCR ran. Clones were sequenced by immunoSEQ multiplex PCR, and TCRdb holds only the in-frame ones, with some missing. The sample consists of over 150,000 clones, roughly 75% of them appearing once. The clonotype comes from a woman between 50 and 59 years old in good health and CMV-seropositive. This chain links TRBV7-9 with TRBJ2-5; D perhaps matches TRBD2 (7 bases). Material for sequencing was PBMCs. CDR3 region: CASSLRGGGLPQETQYF. Written as DNA, the CDR3 is TGTGCCAGCAGCTTAAGAGGGGGGGGGCTGCCTCAAGAGACCCAGTACTTC.